This TCR beta chain was recorded in a study of OX40 agonist ivuxolimab in advanced cancers. In the study overall: Of the participants, approximately 44% had some prior anti-PD-1, anti-PD-L1 or anti-CTLA-4 therapy, which was allowed. One hepatocellular carcinoma and a couple of cutaneous melanoma patients partially responded. Study findings and constraints: The antigen specificity of the peripheral T cells (those that were expanded) was not determined.

Samples of blood were obtained at baseline, on cycle 4 day 1, and on cycle 7 day 1. CDR3 length equals 12 residues. Germline V lookup: CDR1 MNHEY, CDR2 SMNVEV (reference sequence). Trimming pared 5 bases from V and 5 bases from J, leaving 6 bases between. Sequencing used immunoSEQ multiplex PCR; TCRdb keeps in-frame clones, though not all of them. Here the sample spans about 40,000 clones, roughly 81% being singletons. To note about this clone: Its target is not known.

The sample consisted of CD4+ or CD8+ T cells sorted from blood, taken in a trial of the OX40 agonist ivuxolimab. The chain couples TRBV27 to TRBJ2-2; D remains unclear. This TCR was sampled from an adult with an advanced solid tumor such as melanoma, head and neck, liver or kidney cancer. CDR3 DNA sequence: TGTGCCAGCAGTCCGATGACCGGGGAGCTGTTTTTT. Its protein is CASSPMTGELFF.